Below are 24 T cell receptor beta chains sequenced from a single sample in a study of HIV-infected patients and healthy controls. TCRdb reanalysed the 5' RACE reads using MiXCR and keeps one entry per CDR3 protein. The sample has more than 60,000 distinct CDR3 sequences, about a fifth seen once. The sequencing input was CD4+ T cells from blood. The receptors derive from a human donor in good health.

This clonotype was observed at least ten times. This chain connects TRBV7-2 to TRBJ1-5; D might be TRBD1 (5 bases). The CDR3 extends over 13 amino acids. CDR1 and CDR2 (germline): SGHTA, FQGNSA. V was cut by 4 bases and J by 1 base, with 5 bases left in between. The CDR3, as DNA: TGTGCCAGCAGCTGGGACAGCAATCAGCCCCAGCATTTT. Its translation: CASSWDSNQPQHF.

The chain is built from TRBV5-8 and TRBJ2-3, with D perhaps assigned TRBD1 or TRBD2 (5 bases each). The CDR3 consists of 14 residues. V lost 0 bases and J 5 bases, leaving 10 bases between the germline ends. CDR1 SGHTS and CDR2 YDEGEE come from the germline V gene. The CDR3 reads CASSLGRGGDTQYF. As DNA, the CDR3 is TGTGCCAGCAGCTTGGGCCGGGGCGGAGATACGCAGTATTTT.

This clonotype has at least ten counts. V is TRBV7-3 and J is TRBJ1-1; maybe TRBD1 (5 bases). The CDR3 consists of 16 residues. V shed 4 bases and J shed 0 bases, with 15 bases lying between them. Germline V gives CDR1 SGHTA, CDR2 FQGTGA. The CDR3 reads CASSWGPMTMNTEAFF. CDR3 bases: TGTGCCAGCAGCTGGGGACCTATGACTATGAACACTGAAGCTTTCTTT.

The rearrangement joins TRBV7-2 to TRBJ2-3, with 9 bases lining up with TRBD2. The germline gives CDR1 SGHTA, CDR2 FQGNSA. The length of the CDR3 is 16 residues. Trimming removed 5 bases from V and 4 bases from J; junction bases left unmatched: 10. CDR3 amino acids: CASSQGSGSLSDTQYF. Here the CDR3 DNA reads TGTGCCAGCAGCCAGGGTAGCGGGAGTCTCTCAGATACGCAGTATTTT.

This clonotype was detected only a few times. The rearrangement links TRBV20-1 to TRBJ1-2; D perhaps matches TRBD1 (5 bases). Between the trimmed V and J ends, which lost 5 bases and 4 bases, there was a span of 20 bases. The CDR3 has 15 amino acids. Per the germline V gene, CDR1 is DFQATT and CDR2 is SNEGSKA (reference sequence). The CDR3 DNA is TGCAGTGCTGAGACCGGGACTTTGGGAATCTATGGCTACACCTTC. Its protein is CSAETGTLGIYGYTF.

This clonotype was seen repeatedly, ten times or more. The chain recombines TRBV18 with TRBJ1-5; D is perhaps TRBD1 (5 bases). V lost 1 base to trimming and J lost 3 bases, with 10 bases between them. This CDR3 is built from 15 residues. The germline V gene encodes CDR1 KGHSH and CDR2 LQKENI. Written as DNA, the CDR3 is TGTGCCAGCTCACCACTTGGGGGAAACAATCAGCCCCAGCATTTT. Translating it yields CASSPLGGNNQPQHF.

The chain uses TRBV28 and TRBJ1-5, with 11 bases lining up with TRBD1. Germline-derived CDR1 and CDR2 are MDHEN and SYDVKM. This CDR3 has 15 residues. V dropped 7 bases and J dropped 6; count of bases not matched to a gene: 8. This chain's CDR3 is CASTARDRGSQPQHF. CDR3 DNA sequence: TGTGCCAGCACCGCCAGGGACAGGGGGAGTCAGCCCCAGCATTTT. The complete variable domain, with remaining parts taken from reference TRBV28 and TRBJ1-5, reads DVKVTQSSRYLVKRTGEKVFLECVQDMDHENMFWYRQDPGLGLRLIYFSYDVKMKEKGDIPEGYSVSREKKERFSLILESASTNQTSMYLCASTARDRGSQPQHFGDGTRLSIL.

The gene calls are TRBV29-1 and TRBJ1-1; 8 nucleotides align to TRBD1. V trimming: 6 bases; J trimming: 6 bases; junction bases outside the gene matches: 6. Germline-derived CDR1 and CDR2 are SQVTM and ANQGSEA. This CDR3 has 12 residues. Written as DNA, the CDR3 is TGCAGCGTAGTCAGGGGGCTCGCTGAAGCTTTCTTT. Amino acids: CSVVRGLAEAFF.

The chain links TRBV2 to TRBJ1-4; D is unclear. V was trimmed by 0 bases and J by 5 bases, leaving 10 bases between them. The CDR3 covers 15 residues. Germline V gives CDR1 SNHLY, CDR2 FYNNEI. The CDR3 bases are TGTGCCAGCAGTGAAGCGGGTAGTCGGAATGAAAAACTGTTTTTT. Protein: CASSEAGSRNEKLFF.

This clonotype was seen many times. DNA for the CDR3: TGTGCCAGCAGTGAAGGAGGGAGCATCGGAGCGACCCAGTACTTC. Amino acid sequence: CASSEGGSIGATQYF. The rearrangement joins TRBV2 to TRBJ2-5; possible D gene TRBD2, 5 bases. Germline V lookup: CDR1 SNHLY, CDR2 FYNNEI. V lost 1 base, J lost 7 bases, and 16 bases lay in between. The CDR3 is made up of 15 amino acids.

V usage is TRBV7-2 and J usage is TRBJ2-1; 8 bases are a match to TRBD1. Unmatched junction bases numbered 8, after V lost 5 bases and J lost 5 bases. Germline values: CDR1 SGHTA, CDR2 FQGNSA. The CDR3 spans 15 residues. The CDR3 DNA reads TGTGCCAGCAGCGGAAGGACAGGGTTCCACAATGAGCAGTTCTTC. Protein sequence: CASSGRTGFHNEQFF.

In DNA, the CDR3 is TGTGCCAGCAGCCATACACAGACCCAGTACTTC. Residues: CASSHTQTQYF. The gene calls are TRBV6-2 or TRBV6-3 and TRBJ2-5; D gene ambiguous. The germline gives CDR1 MNHEY, CDR2 SVGEGT. The CDR3 totals 11 residues. Trimming took 6 bases from V and 6 from J, leaving 8 bases between them.

This clonotype was observed a handful of times. Here the CDR3 DNA reads TGTGCCAGCAGCCAAAGGGCAGGGGGGGCAGATACGCAGTATTTT. This sequence encodes CASSQRAGGADTQYF. The chain couples TRBV13 to TRBJ2-3, with D perhaps TRBD1 or TRBD2 (7 bases each). Per germline, CDR1 PRHDT and CDR2 FYEKMQ (reference sequence). The CDR3 is 15 amino acids. V lost 5 bases and J lost 4, with 16 bases in between.

This clonotype was seen a few times. The gene calls are TRBV6-5 and TRBJ1-3; TRBD1 might be the D (5 bases). Germline loops: CDR1 MNHEY, CDR2 SVGAGI. The CDR3 has 17 residues. Trimming left V 3 bases short and J 0 bases short, with 15 bases between. The CDR3 protein is CASSYSGRGNSGNTIYF. The CDR3, as DNA: TGTGCCAGCAGTTATTCGGGTAGGGGCAACTCTGGAAACACCATATATTTT.

The chain joins TRBV3-1 to TRBJ2-1, with 7 bases that match TRBD2. Germline values: CDR1 LGHDT, CDR2 YNNKEL (reference sequence). V dropped 1 base and J dropped 8; count of bases not matched to a gene: 14. The CDR3 loop spans 17 amino acids. This chain's CDR3 is CASSQGVFGRRYDEQFF. The DNA of the CDR3 is TGTGCCAGCAGCCAAGGGGTGTTCGGGAGGAGGTACGATGAGCAGTTCTTC.

J is TRBJ1-4 and V is TRBV24-1; D may be TRBD1 (5 bases). Germline V lookup: CDR1 KGHDR, CDR2 SFDVKD. The CDR3 has 15 amino acids. V shed 4 bases and J shed 7 bases, with 15 bases lying between them. CDR3 sequence reads: CATSEGTHRGEKLFF. CDR3 nucleotides: TGTGCCACCAGTGAAGGGACTCATAGGGGTGAAAAACTGTTTTTT.

This clonotype occurred many times. J is TRBJ1-1 and V is TRBV6-6; unclear D gene. CDR1 and CDR2 from the germline V gene are MNHNY and SVGAGI (reference sequence). This CDR3 is built from 13 residues. Trimming removed 7 bases at V and 1 base at J, with 10 bases between. The CDR3, as DNA: TGTGCCAGCATCGAGACGAAGAACACTGAAGCTTTCTTT. This translates into CASIETKNTEAFF.

This clonotype was seen a handful of times. The V call is TRBV19, the J call TRBJ1-1; 10 positions agree with TRBD1. The germline gives CDR1 LNHDA, CDR2 SQIVND (reference sequence). This CDR3 region has 17 residues. V was clipped by 3 bases and J by 2 bases; unmatched bases: 9. Here the CDR3 reads CASSILRQGARNTEAFF. CDR3 DNA: TGTGCCAGTAGTATCTTGAGACAGGGGGCGAGAAACACTGAAGCTTTCTTT.

This clonotype has at least ten counts. CDR3 region: CAISEGRGNEKLFF. CDR3 nucleotide sequence: TGTGCCATCAGTGAGGGACGAGGGAATGAAAAACTGTTTTTT. The chain employs TRBV10-3 and TRBJ1-4; no definite D call. Germline CDR1 reads ENHRY; CDR2 reads SYGVKD. The CDR3 is made up of 14 amino acids. V dropped 2 bases and J dropped 5 bases, with 9 bases sitting between them.

In its sample, this clonotype was seen many times. The gene calls are TRBV7-8 and TRBJ2-1; TRBD2 matches 8 bases. Germline V gives CDR1 SGHVS, CDR2 FQNEAQ. The CDR3 is made up of 15 amino acids. V was clipped by 3 bases and J by 5 bases; unmatched bases: 6. The CDR3 DNA is TGTGCCAGCAGCTTCACGGGAGGGCGGGACAATGAGCAGTTCTTC. This encodes CASSFTGGRDNEQFF.

This clonotype appeared many times. The V and J genes are TRBV11-3 and TRBJ1-4, with unresolved D. There are 18 residues in the CDR3. V was cut by 1 base and J by 4 bases, with 19 bases left in between. Germline CDR1 is SGHNT and CDR2 is YENEEA. This CDR3 reads CASSLGRWGGIRNEKLFF. CDR3 bases: TGTGCCAGCAGCTTAGGGCGTTGGGGAGGAATTCGTAATGAAAAACTGTTTTTT.

There are a few counts of this clonotype. This sequence joins TRBV12-3 or TRBV12-4 and TRBJ1-1; no firm D call. The V end lost 5 bases, the J end lost 0 bases, and 7 bases lay between the germline ends. This CDR3 spans 13 amino acids. Here the CDR3 DNA reads TGTGCCAGCAGTACCGCCTTGAACACTGAAGCTTTCTTT. This encodes CASSTALNTEAFF.

This clonotype was seen at least ten times. The CDR3 sequence: CASSNQGAAYQPQHF. The CDR3 bases are TGTGCCAGCAGCAATCAGGGGGCCGCTTATCAGCCCCAGCATTTT. The chain joins TRBV21-1 to TRBJ1-5; the listed D gene, TRBD1, was not tested against the DNA. TRBV21-1 is a documented pseudogene. The CDR3 has 15 amino acids.

V and J are TRBV2 and TRBJ1-2, with D possibly TRBD1 on 5 matching bases. Germline V CDR1 and CDR2: SNHLY, FYNNEI. Trimming stripped 4 bases from V and 1 base from J, with 10 bases between. CDR3 length equals 14 residues. CDR3 nucleotide sequence: TGTGCCAGCAGTGGTACAGGTATTAACTATGGCTACACCTTC. Residues: CASSGTGINYGYTF.